This TCR beta chain originates from a study of early T cells in non-severe SARS-CoV-2 infection. Study details: Chains stayed unpaired after sequencing of bulk RNA from unsorted whole blood.

The CDR3 runs 16 residues. Trimming left V 1 base short and J 8 bases short, with 18 bases between. Looked up from germline, CDR1 is SGHVS and CDR2 is FNYEAQ. TCRdb analysed the 5' RACE reads with MiXCR anew, one entry per CDR3 protein. The table shows about 77,000 distinct CDR3 sequences, with over 8.5% occurring only once. Many counts were recorded for this clonotype. The antigen remains undetermined. Study outcomes and limitations: Matching with VDJdb favored anti-spike CD8 responses (missing private and CD4 specificities).

This sequence joins TRBV7-6 and TRBJ2-1; possibly TRBD2 for D (5 bases). Sequencing was performed on whole blood. The origin of this receptor is an adult who was a healthcare worker with PCR-confirmed SARS-CoV-2 infection or an uninfected control (not recorded which). This chain's CDR3 is CASSLGGYPIRDEQFF. The CDR3 region has the DNA TGTGCCAGCAGCTTAGGCGGGTACCCGATAAGGGATGAGCAGTTCTTC.